A single sample is the source of the 17 T cell receptor beta chains below, sequenced in a study of blood T cell repertoires in COVID-19. Produced via immunoSEQ multiplex PCR; TCRdb's table is partial and in-frame only. Found here are under 150,000 clones, 85% of them singletons; the top ten hold about 13%. The sample taken for sequencing was peripheral blood. These receptors came from a human donor in a cohort sampled during active COVID-19.

The gene calls are TRBV25-1 and TRBJ1-3; D call uncertain. Trimming removed 7 bases at V and 0 bases at J, with 7 bases between. The CDR3 is 13 amino acids. CDR1 is MGHDK and CDR2 is SYGVNS in the germline V gene. DNA for the CDR3: TGTGCCAGCACTCCGAGCTCTGGAAACACCATATATTTT. Translation: CASTPSSGNTIYF.

V gene TRBV2 combines with J gene TRBJ1-6; no firm D call. From germline, CDR1 is SNHLY and CDR2 FYNNEI. V lost 1 base and J lost 7, with 5 bases in between. CDR3 length: 13 amino acids. The CDR3 spells CASSEGRNSPLHF. Here the CDR3 DNA reads TGTGCCAGCAGTGAAGGGAGGAATTCACCCCTCCACTTT.

The chain employs TRBV9 and TRBJ2-1; no reliable D call. Germline V gene sequence: CDR1 SGDLS, CDR2 YYNGEE. V lost 7 bases and J 5 bases, leaving 10 bases between the germline ends. This CDR3 comprises 12 residues. CDR3 residues: CASVSGDNEQFF. CDR3 in DNA: TGTGCCAGCGTCTCAGGTGACAATGAGCAGTTCTTC.

This chain uses TRBV5-1 with TRBJ1-1, with D hard to call. Trimming took off 1 base at V and 2 bases at J, with 9 bases between the two ends. Germline assignment: CDR1 SGHRS and CDR2 YFSETQ. This CDR3 spans 14 amino acids. The CDR3 region has the DNA TGCGCCAGCAGCTTGAGTTCTAGTAACACTGAAGCTTTCTTT. This sequence encodes CASSLSSSNTEAFF.

This sequence joins TRBV7-9 and TRBJ1-2, with D possibly TRBD1 on 6 matching bases. The V and J ends lost 5 bases and 8 bases respectively, with 15 bases between them. The CDR3 length is 13 residues. From germline, CDR1 is SEHNR and CDR2 FQNEAQ (reference sequence). The CDR3: CASSTLQGYGYTF. CDR3 nucleotides: TGTGCCAGCAGCACATTACAGGGATACGGCTACACCTTC.

The rearrangement joins TRBV5-1 to TRBJ1-2, with TRBD1 matching 7 bases. The CDR3 loop spans 16 amino acids. Germline V gene data show CDR1 as SGHRS and CDR2 as YFSETQ. Trimming took 4 bases from V and 4 from J; bases not matched to a gene: 13. The CDR3 DNA is TGCGCCAGCAGCGGGCTGGGACAGTTGGGTGGCTATGGCTACACCTTC. It yields the protein CASSGLGQLGGYGYTF.

The gene calls are TRBV29-1 and TRBJ2-3; 7 bases align to TRBD1. The CDR3 is 18 amino acids. After removal of 8 bases from V and 0 bases from J, the junction contained 20 bases not matched to a gene. CDR1 is SQVTM, CDR2 ANQGSEA, per germline. CDR3 protein: CSLQGEGGAYLSTDTQYF. The CDR3 bases are TGCAGCCTTCAAGGGGAAGGGGGCGCGTACCTAAGCACAGATACGCAGTATTTT.

This rearrangement joins TRBV10-2 to TRBJ2-7; a possible D gene is TRBD2 (6 bases). Trimming cost V 6 bases and J 3 bases, with 12 bases left between them. Per the germline V gene, CDR1 is WSHSY and CDR2 is SAAADI. The length of the CDR3 is 13 residues. As DNA, the CDR3 is TGCGCCAGCAGGACGGGGGAAGACTACGAGCAGTACTTC. This gives the protein CASRTGEDYEQYF.

This chain joins TRBV25-1 and TRBJ1-5; possible D gene TRBD1, 5 bases. Germline lookup yields CDR1 MGHDK and CDR2 SYGVNS. CDR3 size: 14 residues. Trimming shortened V by 2 bases and J by 4 bases, and 9 bases separated the two germline ends. In DNA, the CDR3 is TGTGCCAGCAGTGAAGGGCAGGGTAATCAGCCCCAGCATTTT. Its protein product is CASSEGQGNQPQHF.

The chain has TRBV4-3 and TRBJ2-2; 7 bases align to TRBD2. The length of the CDR3 is 17 residues. The V segment lost 2 bases and the J segment 5 bases; nucleotides outside the gene matches: 11. The germline V gene has CDR1 LGHNA and CDR2 YSLEER. The CDR3 DNA is TGCGCCAGCAGCCAACCCCATGGGGGGGGAAGGACCGGGGAGCTGTTTTTT. This encodes CASSQPHGGGRTGELFF.

This chain connects TRBV2 to TRBJ2-3; the D gene is possibly TRBD2 (7 bases). CDR3 length equals 15 residues. The V gene lost 4 bases and the J gene lost 1 base, with 12 bases spanning the gap. Germline-derived CDR1 and CDR2 are SNHLY and FYNNEI. CDR3 DNA: TGTGCCAGCAGTGGACGGGGGGCCCGCACAGATACGCAGTATTTT. As protein: CASSGRGARTDTQYF.

The V call is TRBV19, the J call TRBJ2-5, with 8 nucleotides matching TRBD2. Unmatched junction bases numbered 4, after V lost 2 bases and J lost 2 bases. The CDR3 extends over 15 amino acids. The germline V gene has CDR1 LNHDA and CDR2 SQIVND (reference sequence). CDR3 nucleotide sequence: TGTGCCAGTAGTATACCCAGCGGGGGACAAGAGACCCAGTACTTC. Translating gives CASSIPSGGQETQYF. Complete variable domain (other parts from reference TRBV19 and TRBJ2-5): DGGITQSPKYLFRKEGQNVTLSCEQNLNHDAMYWYRQDPGQGLRLIYYSQIVNDFQKGDIAEGYSVSREKKESFPLTVTSAQKNPTAFYLCASSIPSGGQETQYFGPGTRLLVL.

This chain joins TRBV6-1 and TRBJ2-2, with D perhaps matching TRBD1 (6 bases). Germline CDR1 and CDR2: MNHNS and SASEGT. This CDR3 is built from 16 residues. V shed 3 bases and J shed 4 bases, with 15 bases lying between them. The CDR3 bases are TGTGCCAGCAGTGACAGGGGAGACTCGGGCACCGGGGAGCTGTTTTTT. It codes for CASSDRGDSGTGELFF.

The V call is TRBV19, the J call TRBJ1-6; maybe TRBD1 (5 bases). Trimming cost V 6 bases and J 6 bases, with 12 bases left between them. Germline CDR1 is LNHDA and CDR2 is SQIVND (reference sequence). There are 14 residues in the CDR3. Here the CDR3 DNA reads TGTGCCAGTAGCCCCGGGACTTCTAATTCACCCCTCCACTTT. This codes for CASSPGTSNSPLHF.

The chain links TRBV11-2 to TRBJ2-1; maybe TRBD1 (5 bases). V was pared by 3 bases and J by 0 bases, with 6 bases between. The CDR3 has 14 residues. Germline CDR1 is SGHAT and CDR2 is FQNNGV. CDR3 protein: CASSFQGSYNEQFF. The DNA of the CDR3 is TGTGCCAGCAGCTTTCAGGGCTCCTACAATGAGCAGTTCTTC.

The rearrangement links TRBV5-4 to TRBJ2-5; 8 bases agree with TRBD2. J lost 3 bases, V lost 4 bases, and 2 bases had no gene match. The CDR3 has 13 residues. Germline V lookup: CDR1 SGHNT, CDR2 YYREEE (reference sequence). The CDR3 sequence: CASSQGLEETQYF. In nucleotides, the CDR3 is TGTGCCAGCAGCCAGGGACTAGAAGAGACCCAGTACTTC.

This chain joins TRBV11-2 and TRBJ2-4; TRBD2 agrees at 12 bases. With V trimmed by 4 bases and J by 0 bases, 4 bases remained unmatched. The CDR3 covers 17 residues. Germline V gives CDR1 SGHAT, CDR2 FQNNGV. CDR3 amino acids: CASSSTSGGLAKNIQYF. The CDR3, as DNA: TGTGCCAGCAGCTCGACTAGCGGGGGACTAGCCAAAAACATTCAGTACTTC.